These T cell receptor beta chains were read from a single sample in a study of blood T cell repertoires in COVID-19. Data came from immunoSEQ multiplex PCR; TCRdb stores just in-frame clones and leaves some out. The table includes around 100,000 clones, around 88% detected once. Sequencing used peripheral blood. These receptors all stem from a human donor in a cohort sampled during active COVID-19. Both conserved end residues are part of each CDR3. Fields, in order: V gene, D gene, clone size, J gene, CDR3 DNA, CDR3 protein. A D gene is named only where the DNA matches it firmly. Where a row states a size, it is once, few, many or the class of an expanded clone; other rows omit it.

V: TRBV7-2
D: TRBD2
size: -
J: TRBJ2-7
DNA: TGTGCCAGCAGCCAACTAGCGGGGTCACGCTACGAGCAGTACTTC
CDR3: CASSQLAGSRYEQYF

V: TRBV5-1
D: -
size: -
J: TRBJ2-3
DNA: TGCGCCAGCAGCTTGGGAGGCGGGGGCCTAAATACGCAGTATTTT
CDR3: CASSLGGGGLNTQYF

V: TRBV9
D: -
size: -
J: TRBJ2-3
DNA: TGTGCCAGCAGCGTAGTAGCGGCGGGAGATACGCAGTATTTT
CDR3: CASSVVAAGDTQYF

V: TRBV27
D: TRBD1
size: -
J: TRBJ2-6
DNA: TGTGCCAGCAGTACCGACAGGGCATCTAATAGGGGTTTTGGGGCCAACGTCCTGACTTTC
CDR3: CASSTDRASNRGFGANVLTF

V: TRBV19
D: TRBD1
size: -
J: TRBJ1-2
DNA: TGTGCCAGTAGTGCCCGGGACAGCCATAACTATGGCTACACCTTC
CDR3: CASSARDSHNYGYTF

V: TRBV9
D: TRBD2
size: -
J: TRBJ2-5
DNA: TGTGCCAGCAGCGCGGGCCTTGCGGGAGGGCCGAAAGAGACCCAGTACTTC
CDR3: CASSAGLAGGPKETQYF

V: TRBV4-2
D: -
size: -
J: TRBJ1-1
DNA: TGTGCCAGCAGCCAAGAACCGGGGAACACTGAAGCTTTCTTT
CDR3: CASSQEPGNTEAFF

V: TRBV7-3
D: -
size: -
J: TRBJ1-1
DNA: TGTGCCAGCAGCTTAATGGGCAGAGTGAACACTGAAGCTTTCTTT
CDR3: CASSLMGRVNTEAFF

V: TRBV19
D: TRBD1
size: -
J: TRBJ1-1
DNA: TGTGCCAGTTGTCCGGGACAGGGGAGGAACACTGAAGCTTTCTTT
CDR3: CASCPGQGRNTEAFF

V: TRBV4-2
D: -
size: -
J: TRBJ2-1
DNA: TGTGCCAGCAGCCCCCCTTCCGACTATGAGCAGTTCTTC
CDR3: CASSPPSDYEQFF

V: TRBV29-1
D: -
size: -
J: TRBJ1-1
DNA: TGCAGCGCCTGGGAGGGTAGGGCCATGAACACTGAAGCTTTCTTT
CDR3: CSAWEGRAMNTEAFF

V: TRBV30
D: TRBD1
size: -
J: TRBJ1-4
DNA: TGTGCCTGGGAACACAGGGGAAATGAAAAACTGTTTTTT
CDR3: CAWEHRGNEKLFF

V: TRBV7-9
D: -
size: -
J: TRBJ1-4
DNA: TGTGCCAGCAGCTTAATACGGAGGGAGGGTGAAAAACTGTTTTTT
CDR3: CASSLIRREGEKLFF

V: TRBV5-1
D: -
size: -
J: TRBJ1-1
DNA: TGCGCCAGCAGCCTCACAACAGGGCTTTGGACTGAAGCTTTCTTT
CDR3: CASSLTTGLWTEAFF

V: TRBV5-1
D: -
size: few
J: TRBJ2-2
DNA: TGCGCCAGCAGGGTAGAGATGAACACCGGGGAGCTGTTTTTT
CDR3: CASRVEMNTGELFF

V: TRBV7-8
D: TRBD2
size: -
J: TRBJ2-7
DNA: TGTGCCAGCAGCTTAGGGACTAGCGGGGGAAGTCCCTACGAGCAGTACTTC
CDR3: CASSLGTSGGSPYEQYF

V: TRBV24-1
D: -
size: -
J: TRBJ1-1
DNA: TGTGCCACCAAAAGCCTAGAGGGTGAAGCTTTCTTT
CDR3: CATKSLEGEAFF

V: TRBV2
D: TRBD1
size: -
J: TRBJ1-5
DNA: TGTGCCAGCAGTGACGGGACAGGGGGGGATCAGCCCCAGCATTTT
CDR3: CASSDGTGGDQPQHF

V: TRBV19
D: TRBD1
size: -
J: TRBJ2-3
DNA: TGTGCCAGTAGTATAGAAGGGACAGGGCTAGCAGATACGCAGTATTTT
CDR3: CASSIEGTGLADTQYF

V: TRBV27
D: TRBD1
size: -
J: TRBJ1-4
DNA: TGTGCCAGCAGTTTACCGGGACAGGGGAAGGAAAAACTGTTTTTT
CDR3: CASSLPGQGKEKLFF

V: TRBV7-2
D: -
size: -
J: TRBJ1-3
DNA: TGTGCCAGCAGCTTATCCCCCCCCTCCTCTGGAAACACCATATATTTT
CDR3: CASSLSPPSSGNTIYF

V: TRBV4-3
D: -
size: -
J: TRBJ2-2
DNA: TGCGCCAGCAGCGTCGGGCCGGACTTCACCGGGGAGCTGTTTTTT
CDR3: CASSVGPDFTGELFF

V: TRBV11-2
D: TRBD1
size: -
J: TRBJ2-7
DNA: TGTGCCAGCAGCCTTGGACAGGGGGTAGCCTACGAGCAGTACTTC
CDR3: CASSLGQGVAYEQYF

V: TRBV19
D: TRBD2
size: -
J: TRBJ2-1
DNA: TGTGCCAGTAGGCGGCTAGCGGGAGGGGTCTACAATGAGCAGTTCTTC
CDR3: CASRRLAGGVYNEQFF

V: TRBV5-1
D: TRBD2
size: -
J: TRBJ2-1
DNA: TGCGCCAGCAGAGAGCGGGGGGACTCCTACAATGAGCAGTTCTTC
CDR3: CASRERGDSYNEQFF

V: TRBV29-1
D: TRBD1
size: -
J: TRBJ1-2
DNA: TGCAGCGTTGGATCGGGGACAGGGGGCGCGGGCTACACCTTC
CDR3: CSVGSGTGGAGYTF

V: TRBV29-1
D: TRBD1
size: -
J: TRBJ1-3
DNA: TGCAGCGTTGGATGGGGGACAGGGGGCTTCGGAAACACCATATATTTT
CDR3: CSVGWGTGGFGNTIYF

V: TRBV27
D: TRBD2
size: -
J: TRBJ2-1
DNA: TGTGCCAGCAGTTCAGGGACTAGCGGGAGGTTCTACAATGAGCAGTTCTTC
CDR3: CASSSGTSGRFYNEQFF

V: TRBV4-1
D: TRBD1
size: -
J: TRBJ1-2
DNA: TGCGCCAGCAGCCACCCGGGACAGGGGAGGTATGGCTACACCTTC
CDR3: CASSHPGQGRYGYTF

V: TRBV6-5
D: TRBD2
size: -
J: TRBJ2-1
DNA: TGTGCCAGCAGTTACCTTTCCGGGACTAGCGGGACTAAGCAGTTCTTC
CDR3: CASSYLSGTSGTKQFF

V: TRBV18
D: TRBD1
size: -
J: TRBJ1-1
DNA: TGTGCCAGCTATACGACAGGGGGCCTGAACACTGAAGCTTTCTTT
CDR3: CASYTTGGLNTEAFF

V: TRBV28
D: -
size: -
J: TRBJ2-3
DNA: TGTGCCAGCAGCGCCCCGGGACAAACAGATACGCAGTATTTT
CDR3: CASSAPGQTDTQYF

V: TRBV5-1
D: TRBD1
size: -
J: TRBJ1-2
DNA: TGCGCCAGCAGCTTGGGGGACAGGGGGAGCTACACCTTC
CDR3: CASSLGDRGSYTF

V: TRBV7-9
D: -
size: -
J: TRBJ1-5
DNA: TGTGCCAGCAGTCCCCGCCTCGGGCCCCAGCATTTT
CDR3: CASSPRLGPQHF

V: TRBV7-9
D: -
size: -
J: TRBJ1-4
DNA: TGTGCCAGCAGCTTAGGAGGGTTAACGGAAAAACTGTTTTTT
CDR3: CASSLGGLTEKLFF

V: TRBV29-1
D: TRBD2
size: -
J: TRBJ2-1
DNA: TGCAGCGTCCCACCTCGCACGGGGGGATCCAATGAGCAGTTCTTC
CDR3: CSVPPRTGGSNEQFF

V: TRBV6-2/TRBV6-3
D: TRBD1
size: -
J: TRBJ1-5
DNA: TGTGCCAGCAGTGTTTCCGGGACAGGGGTAGGTCAGCCCCAGCATTTT
CDR3: CASSVSGTGVGQPQHF

V: TRBV30
D: -
size: -
J: TRBJ1-1
DNA: TGTGCCTGGAGTAATCGGGGGGACACTGAAGCTTTCTTT
CDR3: CAWSNRGDTEAFF

V: TRBV5-4
D: -
size: once
J: TRBJ2-3
DNA: TGTGCCAGCAGCTTGTCCGCAGATACGCAGTATTTT
CDR3: CASSLSADTQYF

V: TRBV11-2
D: -
size: -
J: TRBJ2-5
DNA: TGTGCCAGCAGCTTAGCCAGGGGAGAGACCCAGTACTTC
CDR3: CASSLARGETQYF

V: TRBV4-2
D: TRBD1
size: -
J: TRBJ1-5
DNA: TGTGCCAGCAGCCAGGGACAGGTTCACAATCAGCCCCAGCATTTT
CDR3: CASSQGQVHNQPQHF

V: TRBV28
D: -
size: -
J: TRBJ1-4
DNA: TGTGCCAGTCATAGGGGGGGCGCAAGAGAAAAACTGTTTTTT
CDR3: CASHRGGAREKLFF

V: TRBV6-6
D: -
size: once
J: TRBJ1-1
DNA: TGTGCCAGCAGTCCGAGAGCTGAAGCTTTCTTT
CDR3: CASSPRAEAFF

V: TRBV5-1
D: TRBD1
size: few
J: TRBJ2-1
DNA: TGCGCCAGCAGTTCTCACCGGGACAGGGCTTTCGATGAGCAGTTCTTC
CDR3: CASSSHRDRAFDEQFF

V: TRBV10-3
D: TRBD2
size: -
J: TRBJ2-1
DNA: TGTGCCATCAGTGAGTCGGGGCGGGGGGACAATGAGCAGTTCTTC
CDR3: CAISESGRGDNEQFF

V: TRBV7-2
D: TRBD1
size: -
J: TRBJ2-7
DNA: TGTGCCAGCAGCCCCCGGGACAGTAGCTCCTACGAGCAGTACTTC
CDR3: CASSPRDSSSYEQYF

V: TRBV9
D: -
size: -
J: TRBJ2-2
DNA: TGTGCCAGCAGCGTAGGTCAGACGAACACCGGGGAGCTGTTTTTT
CDR3: CASSVGQTNTGELFF

V: TRBV2
D: -
size: -
J: TRBJ2-1
DNA: TGTGCCAGCAGTGAATGGGTAGGGAGGAATGAGCAGTTCTTC
CDR3: CASSEWVGRNEQFF

V: TRBV5-1
D: TRBD1
size: -
J: TRBJ2-1
DNA: TGCGCCAGCAGCCCAACCACCGGACAGGGGAGGAATGAGCAGTTCTTC
CDR3: CASSPTTGQGRNEQFF

V: TRBV30
D: -
size: -
J: TRBJ1-4
DNA: TGTGCCTGGAGTGTACTAGGGGGAAAACTGTTTTTT
CDR3: CAWSVLGGKLFF

V: TRBV7-6
D: TRBD2
size: few
J: TRBJ2-1
DNA: TGTGCCAGCAGAGACTTGTTAGCGGGGGGGAGGAATGAGCAGTTCTTC
CDR3: CASRDLLAGGRNEQFF

V: TRBV5-4
D: TRBD1
size: -
J: TRBJ1-5
DNA: TGTGCCAGCAGCTTTGGGACAGGCTTTAGTCAGCCCCAGCATTTT
CDR3: CASSFGTGFSQPQHF

V: TRBV6-5
D: TRBD1
size: -
J: TRBJ1-5
DNA: TGTGCCATCCGGACAGGGGGCAATCAGCCCCAGCATTTT
CDR3: CAIRTGGNQPQHF

V: TRBV9
D: -
size: -
J: TRBJ1-2
DNA: TGTGCCAGCAGCGGACAGGCCTATGGCTACACCTTC
CDR3: CASSGQAYGYTF

V: TRBV18
D: -
size: once
J: TRBJ2-7
DNA: TGTGCCAGCCACAAAGGGGCCTACGAGCAGTACTTC
CDR3: CASHKGAYEQYF